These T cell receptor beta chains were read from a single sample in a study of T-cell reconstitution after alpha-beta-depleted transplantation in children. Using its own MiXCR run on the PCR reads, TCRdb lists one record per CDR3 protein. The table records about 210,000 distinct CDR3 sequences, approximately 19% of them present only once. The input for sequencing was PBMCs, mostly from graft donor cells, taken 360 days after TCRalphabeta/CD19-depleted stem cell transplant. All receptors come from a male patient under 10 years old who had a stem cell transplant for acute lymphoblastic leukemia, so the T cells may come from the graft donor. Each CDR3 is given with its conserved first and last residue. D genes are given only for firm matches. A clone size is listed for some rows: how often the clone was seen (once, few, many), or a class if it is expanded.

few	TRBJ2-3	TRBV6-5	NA	TGTGCCAGCAGTTACTTTGGGTCAATCACAGATACGCAGTATTTT	CASSYFGSITDTQYF
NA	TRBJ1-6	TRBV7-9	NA	TGTGCCAGCAGCGCAAGTAGCTCCTATAATTCACCCCTCCACTTT	CASSASSSYNSPLHF
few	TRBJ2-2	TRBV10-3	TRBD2	TGTGCCATCAGTGAAAGGAGCGGGGGAAAGGGCGGGGAGCTGTTTTTT	CAISERSGGKGGELFF
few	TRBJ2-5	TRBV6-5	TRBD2	TGTGCCAGCAGTTACTCGAGACTAGCTTTAGAGACCCAGTACTTC	CASSYSRLALETQYF
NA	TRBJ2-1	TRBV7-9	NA	TGTGCCAGCAGCTCAAACAAGGACAGAACCTACAATGAGCAGTTCTTC	CASSSNKDRTYNEQFF
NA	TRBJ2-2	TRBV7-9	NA	TGTGCCAGCAGCCCAACTAGCTTCACCGGGGAGCTGTTTTTT	CASSPTSFTGELFF
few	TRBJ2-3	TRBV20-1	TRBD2	TGCAGTGCTACCCAGCGGGGGACCAGGGATACGCAGTATTTT	CSATQRGTRDTQYF
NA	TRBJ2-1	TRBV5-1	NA	TGCGCCAGCAGCCACCAAAATGAGCAGTTCTTC	CASSHQNEQFF
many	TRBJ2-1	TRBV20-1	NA	TGCAGTGCTAGAGCTGGCCGGAGCTCCTACAATGAGCAGTTCTTC	CSARAGRSSYNEQFF
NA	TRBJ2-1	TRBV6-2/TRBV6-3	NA	TGTGCCAGCAACTTGGCCGGGGCAAACAATGAGCAGTTCTTC	CASNLAGANNEQFF
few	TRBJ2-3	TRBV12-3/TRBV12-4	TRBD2	TGTGCCAGCACCCAGACTAGCGGAGTCTTCGCGGGCACAGATACGCAGTATTTT	CASTQTSGVFAGTDTQYF
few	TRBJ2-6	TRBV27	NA	TGTGCCAGCGGGGGGGCATTCTCTGGGGCCAACGTCCTGACTTTC	CASGGAFSGANVLTF
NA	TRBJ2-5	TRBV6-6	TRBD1	TGTGCCAGCAGTCACAGGGGCGAAGAGACCCAGTACTTC	CASSHRGEETQYF
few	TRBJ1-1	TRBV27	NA	TGTGCCAGCAGTCAGAACCATGAAGCTTTCTTT	CASSQNHEAFF
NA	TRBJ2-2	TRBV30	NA	TGTGCCTGGAGAGGGCCCACCGGGGAGCTGTTTTTT	CAWRGPTGELFF
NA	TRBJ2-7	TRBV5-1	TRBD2	TGCGCCAGCAGCTTGGGTCTAGCGGGGACCGAGCAGTACTTC	CASSLGLAGTEQYF
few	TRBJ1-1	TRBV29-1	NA	TGCAGCGTTGTAAGGTCAGGGGAGGAAGCTTTCTTT	CSVVRSGEEAFF
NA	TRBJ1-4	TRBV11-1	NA	TGTGCCAGCAGCCCCCCCGTCCTAACCTTAGACGGGGGGGAAAAACTGTTTTTT	CASSPPVLTLDGGEKLFF
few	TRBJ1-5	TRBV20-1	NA	TGCAGTGCTCCTGGACCCCTTGCAAGCAATCAGCCCCAGCATTTT	CSAPGPLASNQPQHF
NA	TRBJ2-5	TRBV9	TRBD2	TGTGCCAGCAGCCCACCTAGCGGGGGGGAGACCCAGTACTTC	CASSPPSGGETQYF
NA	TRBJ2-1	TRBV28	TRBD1	TGTGCCAGCAGTCCCCTAAAAGGGAAGGACAGGGCAACCTACAATGAGCAGTTCTTC	CASSPLKGKDRATYNEQFF
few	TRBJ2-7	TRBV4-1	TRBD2	TGCGCCAGCAGCTCCCGCGAGCGGGGGTCCTACGAGCAGTACTTC	CASSSRERGSYEQYF
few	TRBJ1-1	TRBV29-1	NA	TGCAGCGGCTTATGGTTGGGCACTGAAGCTTTCTTT	CSGLWLGTEAFF
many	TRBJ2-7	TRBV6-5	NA	TGTGCCAGCAGTTTCGGGACGGCTAGCTCCTACGAGCAGTACTTC	CASSFGTASSYEQYF
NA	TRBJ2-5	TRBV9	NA	TGTGCCAGCAGCGTAGCGGCAGGGTCCTCCGGAGAGACCCAGTACTTC	CASSVAAGSSGETQYF
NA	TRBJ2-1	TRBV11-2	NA	TGTGCCAGCAGCTTCGACGCAGGGGAGGGACTTAATGAGCAGTTCTTC	CASSFDAGEGLNEQFF
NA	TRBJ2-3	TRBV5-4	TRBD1	TGTGCCAGCAGCCGCCCCCCGACAGGGACATTCACAGATACGCAGTATTTT	CASSRPPTGTFTDTQYF
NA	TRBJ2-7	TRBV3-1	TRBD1	TGTGCCAGCAGCCAAGGTACGGGACAGGGTTTGGAGCAGTACTTC	CASSQGTGQGLEQYF
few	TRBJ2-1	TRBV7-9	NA	TGTGCCTTCCTAAGAGACAGGCTCAATCAGCAGTTCTTC	CAFLRDRLNQQFF
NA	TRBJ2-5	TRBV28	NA	TGTGCCAACCCGAACAGGGCCACTCAAGAGACCCAGTACTTC	CANPNRATQETQYF
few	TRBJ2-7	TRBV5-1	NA	TGCGCCAGCAGCATCCGGGACATTTACGAGCAGTACTTC	CASSIRDIYEQYF
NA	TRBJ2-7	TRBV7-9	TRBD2	TGTGCCAGCTCGCGGGAGGGCGGGGTGCAGTACTTC	CASSREGGVQYF
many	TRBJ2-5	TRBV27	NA	TGTGCCAGCAGTCCCGGGACGGGAGAGACCCAGTACTTC	CASSPGTGETQYF
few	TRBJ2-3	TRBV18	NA	TGTGCCAGCTCACCAATTCTCCGTTGGGATACGCAGTATTTT	CASSPILRWDTQYF
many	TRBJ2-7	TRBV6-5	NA	TGTGCCAGCAGTTACTCGAGTAACCAGGGGTCCTACGAGCAGTACTTC	CASSYSSNQGSYEQYF
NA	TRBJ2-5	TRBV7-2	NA	TGTGCCAGCAGCTTGGGGGCAGGTCGGGAGACCCAGTACTTC	CASSLGAGRETQYF
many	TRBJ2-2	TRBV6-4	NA	TGTGCCAGCAGCCGAACAGGGAACACCGGGGAGCTGTTTTTT	CASSRTGNTGELFF
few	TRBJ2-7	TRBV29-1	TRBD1	TGCAGCGTTGAAGATGCCGACAGGGGGGTTAACGAGCAGTACTTC	CSVEDADRGVNEQYF
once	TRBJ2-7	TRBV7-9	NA	TGTGCCAGCAGCCCCGGATGGGGCTACGAGCAGTACTTC	CASSPGWGYEQYF
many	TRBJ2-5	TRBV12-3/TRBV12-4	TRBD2	TGTGCCAGCGGGGCGACTAGCGGGAGGGTGCAAGAGACCCAGTACTTC	CASGATSGRVQETQYF
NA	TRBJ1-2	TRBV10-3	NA	TGTGCCATCAGTGATTTGTCTTCAGGGTACGGGATGTATGGCTACACCTTC	CAISDLSSGYGMYGYTF